This TCR beta chain was sequenced during a study of T cell changes during pregnancy in multiple sclerosis. V lost 6 bases and J lost 3; bases outside the gene matches: 4. The length of the CDR3 is 15 residues. From germline, CDR1 is SEHNR and CDR2 FQNEAQ (reference sequence). The data were produced by immunoSEQ multiplex PCR, yet TCRdb's version contains in-frame clones alone and is incomplete. The sample consists of tens of thousands of clones, 90% of them appearing once. The clonotype originates from a female donor with multiple sclerosis, enrolled in a pregnancy study. This sample comprised CD8+ T cells from peripheral blood mononuclear cells, obtained in the second trimester of pregnancy. The chain couples TRBV7-9 to TRBJ2-2; TRBD1 aligns across 10 bases. The CDR3 loop reads CASSTGTGDTGELFF. The CDR3 region has the DNA TGTGCCAGCAGTACCGGGACAGGGGACACCGGGGAGCTGTTTTTT.